One sample yielded the 6 T cell receptor beta chains listed below, sequenced in a study of monozygotic twins with inflammatory bowel disease. TCRdb re-called the 5' RACE reads and catalogs CDR3 proteins one per entry, DNA excluded. The sample has around 450,000 distinct CDR3 sequences, and its top ten clones hold 2% to 3%. What was sequenced was blood. These receptors were collected from a human donor with ulcerative colitis or Crohn's disease, or a healthy co-twin of an affected twin (not recorded which).

This chain uses TRBV9 with TRBJ2-5; TCRdb proposes TRBD1, but this gene call is untestable without DNA. The CDR3 runs to 13 residues. Germline V gives CDR1 SGDLS, CDR2 YYNGEE. The CDR3 loop reads CASSPGQDETQYF. The complete variable domain, with remaining parts taken from reference TRBV9 and TRBJ2-5, reads DSGVTQTPKHLITATGQRVTLRCSPRSGDLSVYWYQQSLDQGLQFLIQYYNGEERAKGNILERFSAQQFPDLHSELNLSSLELGDSALYFCASSPGQDETQYFGPGTRLLVL.

The V gene is TRBV10-3, the J gene TRBJ1-3; TCRdb lists TRBD1, though no DNA is available to test this call. Looked up from germline, CDR1 is ENHRY and CDR2 is SYGVKD. The CDR3 is 16 residues long. The CDR3 is CAISERQGASGNTIYF.

The chain recombines TRBV20-1 with TRBJ2-1; with no DNA, the TCRdb D assignment of TRBD2 cannot be verified. The CDR3 runs 18 residues. CDR1 DFQATT and CDR2 SNEGSKA come from the germline V gene (reference sequence). CDR3 region: CSARGGLAGGSSYNEQFF.

The chain carries TRBV20-1 and TRBJ1-1; no DNA is available, so the TRBD1 call from TCRdb remains unchecked. This CDR3 has 14 residues. Germline V gene data show CDR1 as DFQATT and CDR2 as SNEGSKA (reference sequence). This CDR3 reads CSARPQGGGTEAFF.

This chain links TRBV5-1 with TRBJ2-3. The CDR3 covers 15 residues. CDR1 SGHRS and CDR2 YFSETQ come from the germline V gene. The CDR3 is CASSLEGLGTDTQYF. Complete variable domain (other parts from reference TRBV5-1 and TRBJ2-3): KAGVTQTPRYLIKTRGQQVTLSCSPISGHRSVSWYQQTPGQGLQFLFEYFSETQRNKGNFPGRFSGRQFSNSRSEMNVSTLELGDSALYLCASSLEGLGTDTQYFGPGTRLTVL.

The chain combines TRBV7-3 with TRBJ2-5; no DNA is available, so the TRBD2 call from TCRdb remains unchecked. CDR3 size: 13 residues. The germline gives CDR1 SGHTA, CDR2 FQGTGA. The CDR3: CASSRTIQETQYF. The complete variable domain, with remaining parts taken from reference TRBV7-3 and TRBJ2-5, reads GAGVSQTPSNKVTEKGKYVELRCDPISGHTALYWYRQSLGQGPEFLIYFQGTGAADDSGLPNDRFFAVRPEGSVSTLKIQRTERGDSAVYLCASSRTIQETQYFGPGTRLLVL.